The rows below give T cell receptor beta chains drawn from one sample of a study of shared clonotypes between healthy human individuals. Assay used: immunoSEQ multiplex PCR; TCRdb lists only in-frame clones, some missing. Seen here are about 2.3 million clones, about nine tenths observed once, and the top ten hold approximately 0.39%. The sequenced material came from naive CD4+ T cells from PBMCs. The receptors derive from a man in his late teens or twenties in good health. Some clones in this sample may be carry-over from other donors' samples. CDR3s include the opening cysteine and the closing phenylalanine or tryptophan. The order of the fields is J gene, D gene, clone size, V gene, CDR3 DNA, CDR3 protein. The D gene is left open where the match is weak. Expanded clones are given a class, and other clones once, few, many or no size at all.

J: TRBJ2-3; D: .; size: once; V: TRBV5-4; DNA: TGTGCCAGCAGCTTGGGTGGACTAGGGGGATTGGGCACAGATACGCAGTATTTT; CDR3: CASSLGGLGGLGTDTQYF
J: TRBJ1-1; D: .; size: .; V: TRBV30; DNA: TGTGCCTGGAGTAAAGATCGGAACACTGAAGCTTTCTTT; CDR3: CAWSKDRNTEAFF
J: TRBJ1-4; D: TRBD1; size: .; V: TRBV15; DNA: TGTGCCACCAGCAGTCCGGGACAGGGGGATGAAAAACTGTTTTTT; CDR3: CATSSPGQGDEKLFF
J: TRBJ2-5; D: .; size: .; V: TRBV27; DNA: TGTGCCAGCAGTCAGAAGTACCAAGAGACCCAGTACTTC; CDR3: CASSQKYQETQYF
J: TRBJ2-7; D: TRBD1; size: once; V: TRBV5-1; DNA: TGCGCCAGCAGCTTGGGGCAGGGGGTCCCACACGAGCAGTACTTC; CDR3: CASSLGQGVPHEQYF
J: TRBJ2-1; D: TRBD2; size: .; V: TRBV5-1; DNA: TGCGCCAGCAGCCCCCCCGGGCGAGCGGGAGTTCCGAATGAGCAGTTCTTC; CDR3: CASSPPGRAGVPNEQFF
J: TRBJ1-1; D: .; size: .; V: TRBV6-1; DNA: TGTGCCAGCAGTGTTGACAGCATGAACACTGAAGCTTTCTTT; CDR3: CASSVDSMNTEAFF
J: TRBJ2-3; D: TRBD2; size: .; V: TRBV7-6; DNA: TGTGCCAGCAGCTTAGAAGGTGGGAGGGCAGATACGCAGTATTTT; CDR3: CASSLEGGRADTQYF
J: TRBJ1-2; D: .; size: .; V: TRBV6-1; DNA: TGTGCCAGCAGTGAAGCTGGGATTGTTGGCTACACCTTC; CDR3: CASSEAGIVGYTF
J: TRBJ2-3; D: TRBD2; size: .; V: TRBV5-1; DNA: TGCGCCAGCAGCCGCTTAGCGGGAGGGCTCGCAGATACGCAGTATTTT; CDR3: CASSRLAGGLADTQYF
J: TRBJ1-3; D: .; size: .; V: TRBV30; DNA: TGTGCCTGGAGTTACGGGACCCAGAACACCATATATTTT; CDR3: CAWSYGTQNTIYF
J: TRBJ2-6; D: .; size: .; V: TRBV28; DNA: TGTGCCAGCAGCTCCCAGGGTGCTGGGGCCAACGTCCTGACTTTC; CDR3: CASSSQGAGANVLTF
J: TRBJ2-1; D: .; size: .; V: TRBV30; DNA: TGTGCCTGGAGCGCCGACATCGACAGTGAGCAGTTCTTC; CDR3: CAWSADIDSEQFF
J: TRBJ2-1; D: .; size: .; V: TRBV12-5; DNA: TGTGCTAGTGGTTTGGACAGGTTGAACAATGAGCAGTTCTTC; CDR3: CASGLDRLNNEQFF
J: TRBJ2-5; D: .; size: .; V: TRBV7-2; DNA: TGTGCCAGCAGCTTAGGATTCGAAGAGACCCAGTACTTC; CDR3: CASSLGFEETQYF
J: TRBJ2-1; D: .; size: few; V: TRBV2; DNA: TGTGCCAGCAAGACTAGTCCAAGCAATGAGCAGTTCTTC; CDR3: CASKTSPSNEQFF
J: TRBJ2-3; D: .; size: .; V: TRBV9; DNA: TGTGCCAGCAGCGTAGGCCGGGGTGTCACAGATACGCAGTATTTT; CDR3: CASSVGRGVTDTQYF
J: TRBJ2-2; D: .; size: .; V: TRBV5-1; DNA: TGCGCCAGCAGTCTACGGATTCGGCGGGATACGACCGGGGAGCTGTTTTTT; CDR3: CASSLRIRRDTTGELFF
J: TRBJ2-1; D: .; size: once; V: TRBV5-4; DNA: TGTGCCAGCAGCCCCCGAAGGGGTGAGCAGTTCTTC; CDR3: CASSPRRGEQFF
J: TRBJ2-7; D: TRBD1; size: once; V: TRBV27; DNA: TGTGCCAGCAGCCGGGGACAGAACTCCTACGAGCAGTACTTC; CDR3: CASSRGQNSYEQYF
J: TRBJ2-3; D: .; size: .; V: TRBV6-1; DNA: TGTGCCAGCAGTGAAGCCTCAGGAGGGGGGGAACCTCGCACAGATACGCAGTATTTT; CDR3: CASSEASGGGEPRTDTQYF
J: TRBJ2-5; D: .; size: .; V: TRBV30; DNA: TGTGCCTGGAGTCAGGGGCCGAGGGAGACCCAGTACTTC; CDR3: CAWSQGPRETQYF
J: TRBJ2-7; D: .; size: once; V: TRBV6-5; DNA: TGTGCCAGCTCGCGCCGAGGCGGACTCGAGCAGTACTTC; CDR3: CASSRRGGLEQYF
J: TRBJ1-1; D: TRBD1; size: .; V: TRBV14; DNA: TGTGCCAGCAGTCGGGACAGGGGGCCCACTGAAGCTTTCTTT; CDR3: CASSRDRGPTEAFF